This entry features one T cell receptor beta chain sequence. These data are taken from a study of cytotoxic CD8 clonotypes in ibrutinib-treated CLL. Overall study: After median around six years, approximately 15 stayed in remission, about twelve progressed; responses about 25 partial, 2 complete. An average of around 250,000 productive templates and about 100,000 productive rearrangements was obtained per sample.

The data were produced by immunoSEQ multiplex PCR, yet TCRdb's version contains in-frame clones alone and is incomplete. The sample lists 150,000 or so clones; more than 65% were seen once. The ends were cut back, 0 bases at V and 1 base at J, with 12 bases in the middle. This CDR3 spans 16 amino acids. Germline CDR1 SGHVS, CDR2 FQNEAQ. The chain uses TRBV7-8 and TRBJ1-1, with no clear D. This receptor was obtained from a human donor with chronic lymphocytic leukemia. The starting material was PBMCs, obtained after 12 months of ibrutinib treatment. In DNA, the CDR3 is TGTGCCAGCAGCTTAGCAAGTTCCCAAGGGAACACTGAAGCTTTCTTT. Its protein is CASSLASSQGNTEAFF.